Below, 18 T cell receptor beta chains from the same sample are listed, as sequenced in a study of T cell responses to AZD1222 COVID-19 vaccine. The assay was immunoSEQ multiplex PCR, and TCRdb's table has in-frame clones only and misses some. Among under 75,000 clones listed, roughly 87% were seen once. The sample here was peripheral blood, taken on day 0 of AZD1222 vaccination. The receptors originated from an adult in good health.

V is TRBV30 and J is TRBJ2-2, with D possibly being TRBD2 (6 bases). V lost 4 bases to trimming and J lost 6 bases, with 27 bases between them. This CDR3 contains 18 residues. Germline V gene lookup returns CDR1 GTSNPN and CDR2 SVGIG (reference sequence). In DNA, the CDR3 is TGTGCCTGGACCCCGAATAGACTGCGGGGAAGTCCTCCCGGGGAGCTGTTTTTT. Its translation is CAWTPNRLRGSPPGELFF.

The gene calls are TRBV5-4 and TRBJ2-3; TRBD2 aligns across 12 bases. CDR3 length: 18 residues. CDR1 is SGHNT, CDR2 YYREEE, per germline (reference sequence). V lost 2 bases and J lost 0; bases outside the gene matches: 7. The CDR3 DNA follows: TGTGCCAGCAGCTTCCCAGGACTAGCGGGGTCTAGCACAGATACGCAGTATTTT. It yields the protein CASSFPGLAGSSTDTQYF. Filled out from reference TRBV5-4 and TRBJ2-3, the complete variable domain reads ETGVTQSPTHLIKTRGQQVTLRCSSQSGHNTVSWYQQALGQGPQFIFQYYREEENGRGNFPPRFSGLQFPNYSSELNVNALELDDSALYLCASSFPGLAGSSTDTQYFGPGTRLTVL.

The chain combines TRBV7-2 with TRBJ1-5, with unresolved D. V gave up 5 bases and J gave up 3 bases, with 8 bases separating them. Germline-derived CDR1 and CDR2 are SGHTA and FQGNSA. This CDR3 has 13 amino acids. The chain's CDR3 is CASSPDANQPQHF. The CDR3 bases are TGTGCCAGCAGCCCCGACGCCAATCAGCCCCAGCATTTT.

The chain recombines TRBV19 with TRBJ1-4; TRBD1 matches at 9 bases. The germline V gene encodes CDR1 LNHDA and CDR2 SQIVND (reference sequence). The CDR3 is made up of 15 amino acids. J lost 7 bases, V lost 7 bases, and 10 bases had no gene match. CDR3 amino acids: CASTQRTGAGEKLFF. The CDR3, as DNA: TGTGCCAGTACCCAGCGGACAGGGGCTGGTGAAAAACTGTTTTTT.

The count of this clone is one. The chain combines TRBV19 with TRBJ1-1; a weak D match, TRBD1 (6 bases). Trimming removed 10 bases at V and 2 bases at J, with 17 bases between. This CDR3 spans 14 amino acids. From germline, CDR1 is LNHDA and CDR2 SQIVND (reference sequence). In DNA form, the CDR3 reads TGTGCCACAGTAAATCAACAGGGAAACACTGAAGCTTTCTTT. This translates into CATVNQQGNTEAFF.

The chain carries TRBV2 and TRBJ1-5, with D perhaps TRBD1 (6 bases). Trimming shortened V by 3 bases and J by 6 bases, and 15 bases separated the two germline ends. Germline CDR1 is SNHLY and CDR2 is FYNNEI. This CDR3 has 15 amino acids. The CDR3 reads CASSDTRGAGQPQHF. CDR3 coding DNA: TGTGCCAGCAGTGACACCAGGGGAGCGGGTCAGCCCCAGCATTTT.

The V and J genes are TRBV6-5 and TRBJ2-7; 8 nucleotides match TRBD2. The ends lost 0 bases at V and 6 bases at J; junction bases unmatched: 10. Germline V gives CDR1 MNHEY, CDR2 SVGAGI. The CDR3 loop spans 16 amino acids. The CDR3 reads CASSYSKLTGGSEQYF. The CDR3 DNA is TGTGCCAGCAGTTACTCGAAATTAACGGGAGGGTCCGAGCAGTACTTC.

The chain recombines TRBV5-4 with TRBJ2-1; 8 nucleotides match TRBD2. CDR1 is SGHNT, CDR2 YYREEE, per germline (reference sequence). The CDR3 is made up of 17 amino acids. The ends lost 0 bases at V and 2 bases at J; junction bases unmatched: 7. The CDR3 protein is CASSLGGSGEAYNEQFF. The CDR3 bases are TGTGCCAGCAGCTTGGGTGGTAGCGGGGAGGCCTACAATGAGCAGTTCTTC.

The rearrangement links TRBV27 to TRBJ2-7; D tentatively reads TRBD1 or TRBD2 (5 bases each). With 8 bases removed from V and 0 bases from J, the gap between germline ends came to 8 bases. Germline-derived CDR1 and CDR2 are MNHEY and SMNVEV (reference sequence). CDR3 length: 12 amino acids. The CDR3 protein is CASRDDSYEQYF. Written as DNA, the CDR3 is TGTGCCAGCCGGGACGACTCCTACGAGCAGTACTTC.

The V and J genes are TRBV7-3 and TRBJ1-1, with no clear D. With 4 bases removed from V and 0 bases from J, the gap between germline ends came to 6 bases. Looked up from germline, CDR1 is SGHTA and CDR2 is FQGTGA. The length of the CDR3 is 13 residues. CDR3 loop: CASSWTVNTEAFF. CDR3 coding DNA: TGTGCCAGCAGCTGGACGGTGAACACTGAAGCTTTCTTT.

The CDR3 loop reads CASSLITGSYNSPLHF. CDR3 DNA sequence: TGTGCCAGCAGCTTAATCACAGGCTCCTATAATTCACCCCTCCACTTT. The chain uses TRBV11-2 and TRBJ1-6; D possibly corresponds to TRBD1 (5 bases). Germline loops: CDR1 SGHAT, CDR2 FQNNGV. This CDR3 contains 16 residues. The germline V and J ends were trimmed by 2 bases and 0 bases, with 8 bases remaining between them.

Written as DNA, the CDR3 is TGTGCCAGCAGCTCAGGGGGGGTAATGAATTCACCCCTCCACTTT. Translated: CASSSGGVMNSPLHF. The genes are TRBV7-9 and TRBJ1-6; TRBD1 agrees at 7 bases. Germline CDR1 and CDR2: SEHNR and FQNEAQ (reference sequence). V was pared by 4 bases and J by 7 bases, with 7 bases of the junction left unmatched. The CDR3 covers 15 residues.

V is TRBV6-5 and J is TRBJ1-1; D unresolved. The CDR3 spans 13 residues. CDR1 and CDR2 from the germline V gene are MNHEY and SVGAGI. Between the trimmed V and J ends, which lost 6 bases and 1 base, there was a span of 9 bases. CDR3 DNA: TGTGCCAGCAGGAGGGAGCCGAACACTGAAGCTTTCTTT. This translates into CASRREPNTEAFF.

This clone was picked up a small number of times. V gene TRBV7-9 combines with J gene TRBJ1-4; 7 bases align to TRBD1. Germline lookup yields CDR1 SEHNR and CDR2 FQNEAQ (reference sequence). The CDR3 is made up of 17 amino acids. J lost 6 bases, V lost 2 bases, and 12 bases had no gene match. CDR3 coding DNA: TGTGCCAGCAGCTTAAAGTTCAGGGGGTTTGAAGATGAAAAACTGTTTTTT. This codes for CASSLKFRGFEDEKLFF.

CDR3: CARSSGWDREIF. For the CDR3, the DNA is TGTGCCAGAAGCTCGGGTTGGGACAGGGAGATTTTT. The genes are TRBV7-5 and TRBJ1-4; the table's D call of TRBD1 was not tested on the DNA. TRBV7-5 is annotated as a pseudogene. The CDR3 spans 12 residues.

The gene calls are TRBV3-1 (or the pseudogene TRBV3-2) and TRBJ2-3; D remains unclear. Germline CDR1 and CDR2: LGHDT and YNNKEL (reference sequence). The V gene lost 3 bases and the J gene lost 0 bases, with 4 bases spanning the gap. The CDR3 spans 13 residues. CDR3 in amino acids: CASSHDSTDTQYF. The DNA for the CDR3 is TGTGCCAGCAGCCACGACAGCACAGATACGCAGTATTTT.

A few counts support this clone. The rearrangement uses TRBV7-3 and TRBJ2-3; 9 bases line up with TRBD2. Per the germline V gene, CDR1 is SGHTA and CDR2 is FQGTGA. With 1 base clipped from V and 9 bases from J, the junction kept 5 bases outside the gene matches. The CDR3 runs to 14 residues. As DNA, the CDR3 is TGTGCCAGCAGCTTAAGTAGCGGGAGCGACACGCAGTATTTT. Residues: CASSLSSGSDTQYF.

V is TRBV14 and J is TRBJ2-1; 9 bases align to TRBD1. Germline V gene sequence: CDR1 SGHDN, CDR2 FVKESK. J lost 8 bases, V lost 6 bases, and 11 bases had no gene match. The CDR3 has 15 amino acids. Written as DNA, the CDR3 is TGTGCCAGCAGTCACGGGACAGGGTTTGACGATGAGCAGTTCTTC. Its translation is CASSHGTGFDDEQFF.